The 20 T cell receptor beta chains presented below share a single source sample, sequenced in a study of blood T cell repertoires in COVID-19. Sequenced by immunoSEQ multiplex PCR; TCRdb stores in-frame clones only, minus some. Seen here are hundreds of thousands of clones, roughly 85% observed once, and the top ten hold approximately 4.8%. The specimen was PBMCs or T cells enriched from blood (not recorded which). The source of these receptors is a woman in her fifties or sixties who had been exposed to COVID-19.

The chain links TRBV10-3 to TRBJ2-5; D is perhaps TRBD2 (5 bases). V was clipped by 6 bases and J by 14 bases, with 28 bases between them. Germline CDR1 reads ENHRY; CDR2 reads SYGVKD. This CDR3 region has 15 residues. For the CDR3, the DNA is TGTGCCATCAGCGTTACCCCGGAGGCTCCGAATTCCCCCTACTTC. It translates to CAISVTPEAPNSPYF.

This clone was seen more than once but under ten times. The chain employs TRBV24-1 and TRBJ2-1; 16 bases align to TRBD2. Germline CDR1 is KGHDR and CDR2 is SFDVKD. This CDR3 has 20 residues. Trimming took 5 bases from V and 5 from J; bases not matched to a gene: 14. The CDR3 region has the DNA TGTGCCACCAGTGGAGGGACTAGCGGGGGGGCTTTTCGAGGGGACAATGAGCAGTTCTTC. This encodes CATSGGTSGGAFRGDNEQFF.

The rearrangement joins TRBV11-2 to TRBJ2-5, with 10 nucleotides matching TRBD2. Germline CDR1 is SGHAT and CDR2 is FQNNGV. J was trimmed by 2 bases and V by 2 bases; bases with no gene match: 11. The CDR3 length is 18 residues. This chain's CDR3 is CASSLRLGTSGAQETQYF. CDR3 DNA: TGTGCCAGCAGCTTACGTCTAGGAACTAGCGGGGCACAAGAGACCCAGTACTTC.

The chain recombines TRBV7-9 with TRBJ1-1; D gene uncertain. V gave up 0 bases and J gave up 8 bases, with 7 bases separating them. CDR1 is SEHNR and CDR2 is FQNEAQ in the germline V gene (reference sequence). CDR3 length: 12 residues. Written as DNA, the CDR3 is TGTGCCAGCAGCTTAGCGGCAGAAGAAGCTTTCTTT. Protein product: CASSLAAEEAFF.

The V gene is TRBV4-1, the J gene TRBJ2-3; 8 bases map to TRBD1. Germline values: CDR1 MGHRA, CDR2 YSYEKL. The CDR3 has 17 amino acids. After removal of 0 bases from V and 0 bases from J, the junction contained 5 bases not matched to a gene. CDR3 sequence (DNA): TGCGCCAGCAGCCAAGATCGACAGGGGAGTAGCACAGATACGCAGTATTTT. The encoded protein is CASSQDRQGSSTDTQYF.

The chain recombines TRBV7-2 with TRBJ1-3; 7 bases are shared with TRBD1. Germline CDR1 and CDR2: SGHTA and FQGNSA. V shed 2 bases, J shed 5 bases, and the junction held 12 bases outside the gene matches. The length of the CDR3 is 17 residues. The CDR3 protein is CASSLPQAGGRRNTIYF. The CDR3 nucleotides are TGTGCCAGCAGCTTACCCCAGGCAGGGGGTAGGAGAAACACCATATATTTT. The whole variable domain, remainder taken from reference TRBV7-2 and TRBJ1-3, is GAGVSQSPSNKVTEKGKDVELRCDPISGHTALYWYRQSLGQGLEFLIYFQGNSAPDKSGLPSDRFSAERTGGSVSTLTIQRTQQEDSAVYLCASSLPQAGGRRNTIYFGEGSWLTVV.

This clone showed up just once. The chain employs TRBV5-1 and TRBJ2-3; 8 positions match TRBD1. Germline loops: CDR1 SGHRS, CDR2 YFSETQ. J lost 6 bases, V lost 1 base, and 10 bases had no gene match. The CDR3 consists of 16 residues. CDR3 nucleotide sequence: TGCGCCAGCAGCTTGCCGACAGGGGCGGGTATCGATACGCAGTATTTT. Protein: CASSLPTGAGIDTQYF.

The V and J genes are TRBV28 and TRBJ1-1; 9 bases are shared with TRBD1. The CDR3 runs 16 residues. V dropped 5 bases and J dropped 2; count of bases not matched to a gene: 9. Germline lookup yields CDR1 MDHEN and CDR2 SYDVKM. CDR3 sequence (DNA): TGTGCCAGCAGTGCTTACCTTACAGGGGGCAACACTGAAGCTTTCTTT. Residues: CASSAYLTGGNTEAFF.

V usage is TRBV20-1 and J usage is TRBJ1-2; a possible D gene is TRBD1 (6 bases). Germline-derived CDR1 and CDR2 are DFQATT and SNEGSKA (reference sequence). CDR3 size: 14 residues. V lost 3 bases, J lost 3 bases, and 14 bases lay in between. The CDR3 spells CSASTGTFHYGYTF. The CDR3 coding sequence is TGCAGTGCTAGTACAGGGACGTTTCACTATGGCTACACCTTC.

The chain links TRBV13 to TRBJ1-2; TRBD1 is a possible D gene (6 bases). Looked up from germline, CDR1 is PRHDT and CDR2 is FYEKMQ (reference sequence). The CDR3 runs 14 residues. Trimming pared 2 bases from V and 3 bases from J, leaving 10 bases between. The CDR3 loop reads CASSLPGEYYGYTF. CDR3 sequence (DNA): TGTGCCAGCAGCTTACCAGGGGAATACTATGGCTACACCTTC.

The rearrangement links TRBV24-1 to TRBJ2-5, with D possibly matching TRBD1 (7 bases). V shed 3 bases and J shed 5 bases, with 12 bases lying between them. The germline CDR1 and CDR2 sequences are KGHDR and SFDVKD. The CDR3 covers 14 residues. The CDR3 region has the DNA TGTGCCACCAGTGATGCAGGGGGGTGGGAGACCCAGTACTTC. Its translation is CATSDAGGWETQYF.

V and J are TRBV7-2 and TRBJ2-1; D may be TRBD1 (5 bases). Germline loops: CDR1 SGHTA, CDR2 FQGNSA. The CDR3 has 14 amino acids. Between the trimmed V and J ends, which lost 5 bases and 10 bases, there was a span of 18 bases. Here the CDR3 DNA reads TGTGCCAGCAGCATTCCACCCCCGACAGAAGAGCAGTTCTTC. It specifies CASSIPPPTEEQFF.

Only a few counts were recorded for this clone. The chain carries TRBV2 and TRBJ1-1; maybe TRBD1 (6 bases). The CDR3 length is 14 residues. V lost 4 bases and J 3 bases, leaving 12 bases between the germline ends. The germline CDR1 and CDR2 sequences are SNHLY and FYNNEI. The CDR3 protein is CASSVGGGHTEAFF. DNA for the CDR3: TGTGCCAGCAGTGTCGGTGGGGGCCACACTGAAGCTTTCTTT.

The gene calls are TRBV28 and TRBJ2-2; D not resolved. Per germline, CDR1 MDHEN and CDR2 SYDVKM. The V end lost 5 bases, the J end lost 2 bases, and 9 bases lay between the germline ends. The CDR3 runs 14 residues. The CDR3 DNA reads as TGTGCCAGCAGTCAGGTTCCCAACACCGGGGAGCTGTTTTTT. It translates to CASSQVPNTGELFF. Together with reference TRBV28 and TRBJ2-2, the CDR3 gives the full variable domain: DVKVTQSSRYLVKRTGEKVFLECVQDMDHENMFWYRQDPGLGLRLIYFSYDVKMKEKGDIPEGYSVSREKKERFSLILESASTNQTSMYLCASSQVPNTGELFFGEGSRLTVL.

The chain employs TRBV29-1 and TRBJ2-2, with 8 bases matching TRBD1. The CDR3 length is 14 residues. Looked up from germline, CDR1 is SQVTM and CDR2 is ANQGSEA. V lost 7 bases and J lost 6; bases outside the gene matches: 10. Here the CDR3 reads CSAARQGSPGELFF. The CDR3, as DNA: TGCAGCGCCGCTAGACAGGGGAGCCCCGGGGAGCTGTTTTTT.

In nucleotides, the CDR3 is TGTGCCAGCAGCCAAAGTGCAGGTACAGGATCACCCCTCCACTTT. Encoded protein: CASSQSAGTGSPLHF. The J gene is TRBJ1-6, the V gene TRBV3-1 (or the pseudogene TRBV3-2); a possible D gene is TRBD1 (5 bases). The CDR3 extends over 15 amino acids. Trimming took off 2 bases at V and 10 bases at J, with 15 bases between the two ends. Germline-derived CDR1 and CDR2 are LGHDT and YNNKEL (reference sequence).

The table lists this clone with a few counts. This chain links TRBV6-5 with TRBJ1-2, with 7 bases that match TRBD1. This CDR3 has 14 residues. The V gene's germline CDR1 is MNHEY and CDR2 SVGAGI. V lost 6 bases and J lost 6; bases outside the gene matches: 10. CDR3 amino acids: CASRIGTARDGYTF. In DNA form, the CDR3 reads TGTGCCAGCAGAATCGGGACAGCCCGCGATGGCTACACCTTC.

In this sample, this clone turned up once. This CDR3 is CASSFGTGGYTF. The CDR3 DNA follows: TGTGCCAGCAGTTTCGGGACAGGGGGCTACACCTTC. The V call is TRBV12-3 or TRBV12-4, the J call TRBJ1-2; 9 bases align to TRBD1. The length of the CDR3 is 12 residues. V lost 3 bases to trimming and J lost 8 bases; unmatched junction nucleotides: 1.

This clone was seen just once. This chain links TRBV28 with TRBJ1-5; 7 nucleotides align to TRBD1. Trimming removed 8 bases from V and 5 bases from J; junction bases left unmatched: 9. Per the germline V gene, CDR1 is MDHEN and CDR2 is SYDVKM. The CDR3 covers 14 residues. CDR3 nucleotide sequence: TGTGCCAGCCTCGACAGGGTGGGGTATCAGCCCCAGCATTTT. Its protein is CASLDRVGYQPQHF. Variable domain in full (rest from reference TRBV28 and TRBJ1-5): DVKVTQSSRYLVKRTGEKVFLECVQDMDHENMFWYRQDPGLGLRLIYFSYDVKMKEKGDIPEGYSVSREKKERFSLILESASTNQTSMYLCASLDRVGYQPQHFGDGTRLSIL.

The V call is TRBV19, the J call TRBJ2-2; 9 bases map to TRBD1. The CDR3 spans 15 residues. After removal of 2 bases from V and 4 bases from J, the junction contained 2 bases not matched to a gene. Germline CDR1 reads LNHDA; CDR2 reads SQIVND (reference sequence). CDR3: CASSIPDRGTGELFF. The CDR3 DNA is TGTGCCAGTAGTATACCGGACAGGGGCACCGGGGAGCTGTTTTTT.